The rows below give T cell receptor beta chains drawn from one sample of a study of T cell responses to AZD1222 COVID-19 vaccine. Clones were read by immunoSEQ multiplex PCR, and TCRdb kept only the in-frame ones, dropping some. The data show roughly 81,000 clones, with 65% to 90% seen just once and roughly 7.9% held by the top ten. Here the sequenced sample was peripheral blood, taken on day 0 of AZD1222 vaccination. The receptors come from an adult in good health. The CDR3 runs from the conserved cysteine through the conserved F or W. A D gene is named only where the DNA matches it firmly. Not all rows give a size; the values are once, few, many and, for expanded clones, a class.

V	D	J	length	size	CDR3	DNA
TRBV4-2	-	TRBJ1-2	14	-	CASSQSTGTYGYTF	TGTGCCAGCAGCCAATCGACAGGTACCTATGGCTACACCTTC
TRBV6-5	-	TRBJ1-4	15	-	CASSYSAGENEKLFF	TGTGCCAGCAGTTACTCGGCAGGGGAGAATGAAAAACTGTTTTTT
TRBV3-1/TRBV3-2	-	TRBJ2-7	14	-	CASSQSGIGNEQYF	TGTGCCAGCAGCCAATCGGGGATAGGCAACGAGCAGTACTTC
TRBV3-1/TRBV3-2	-	TRBJ1-5	14	once	CASSSADSNQPQHF	TGTGCCAGCAGCTCGGCGGACAGCAATCAGCCCCAGCATTTT
TRBV28	-	TRBJ2-3	12	few	CASSLLTDTQYF	TGTGCCAGCAGTCTCCTCACAGATACGCAGTATTTT
TRBV7-6	TRBD1	TRBJ1-5	16	-	CASSERQGLGNQPQHF	TGTGCCAGCAGCGAGCGACAGGGCTTAGGCAATCAGCCCCAGCATTTT
TRBV7-9	-	TRBJ1-1	14	-	CASSLEIPNTEAFF	TGTGCCAGCAGCTTAGAGATCCCGAACACTGAAGCTTTCTTT
TRBV7-9	-	TRBJ1-2	14	few	CASSSRSRGGGYTF	TGTGCCAGCAGCTCCCGTAGCAGGGGCGGGGGCTACACCTTC
TRBV4-1	TRBD2	TRBJ2-1	17	-	CASSQEILAGPYNEQFF	TGCGCCAGCAGCCAAGAGATCCTAGCGGGCCCGTACAATGAGCAGTTCTTC
TRBV5-4	TRBD1	TRBJ1-1	14	-	CASSLKTGGTEAFF	TGTGCCAGCAGCTTAAAGACAGGGGGCACTGAAGCTTTCTTT
TRBV7-2	-	TRBJ1-3	14	-	CASSPDPGGNTIYF	TGTGCCAGCAGCCCGGACCCTGGGGGAAACACCATATATTTT
TRBV18	-	TRBJ1-4	13	-	CASSPGSWEKLFF	TGTGCCAGCTCACCAGGGTCGTGGGAAAAACTGTTTTTT
TRBV11-2	-	TRBJ1-2	14	-	CASKIGASNYGYTF	TGTGCCAGCAAAATAGGGGCCTCAAACTATGGCTACACCTTC
TRBV19	-	TRBJ1-1	15	-	CASSILGMVNTEAFF	TGTGCCAGTAGTATTCTTGGAATGGTGAACACTGAAGCTTTCTTT
TRBV12-3/TRBV12-4	-	TRBJ2-7	12	-	CASSTDSYEQYF	TGTGCCAGCAGTACCGACTCCTACGAGCAGTACTTC
TRBV7-9	TRBD1	TRBJ1-4	15	-	CASSLGQGEAEKLFF	TGTGCCAGCAGCCTCGGACAGGGTGAGGCTGAAAAACTGTTTTTT
TRBV20-1	-	TRBJ2-7	11	once	CSASTGNEQYF	TGCAGTGCTAGTACAGGGAACGAGCAGTACTTC
TRBV2	TRBD2	TRBJ2-7	15	-	CASYLLTSGSLEQYF	TGTGCCAGCTACCTACTGACTAGCGGGAGCCTCGAGCAGTACTTC
TRBV29-1	-	TRBJ1-1	12	-	CSVDTQGPEAFF	TGCAGCGTTGATACGCAGGGCCCCGAAGCTTTCTTT
TRBV9	-	TRBJ2-3	15	-	CASSAEGLSTDTQYF	TGTGCCAGCAGCGCAGAGGGACTTTCAACAGATACGCAGTATTTT
TRBV6-2/TRBV6-3	TRBD1	TRBJ1-1	15	-	CASSKPGQGRPEAFF	TGTGCCAGCAGTAAACCGGGACAGGGGCGACCTGAAGCTTTCTTT
TRBV12-3/TRBV12-4	-	TRBJ2-7	12	-	CASTSRGGEQYF	TGTGCCAGCACCTCGAGGGGTGGCGAGCAGTACTTC
TRBV21-1	-	TRBJ2-1	15	-	CASRRTSGRMNEQFF	TGTGCCAGCAGACGGACTAGCGGGAGGATGAATGAGCAGTTCTTC
TRBV6-2/TRBV6-3	-	TRBJ1-6	12	-	CASSHRDSPLHF	TGTGCCAGCAGTCACCGGGATTCACCCCTCCACTTT
TRBV27	-	TRBJ2-7	12	-	CASRPPSYEQYF	TGTGCCAGCAGACCCCCCTCCTACGAGCAGTACTTC
TRBV27	-	TRBJ2-1	13	few	CASSSILGGEQFF	TGTGCCAGCAGTTCCATACTCGGTGGAGAGCAGTTCTTC
TRBV21-1	-	TRBJ2-7	16	-	CASSAWGSQDTYEQYF	TGTGCCAGCAGCGCCTGGGGGTCCCAAGACACCTACGAGCAGTACTTC
TRBV7-3	TRBD1	TRBJ1-2	17	once	CASSLRPLGTGGNGYTF	TGTGCCAGCAGCTTAAGGCCCTTAGGGACAGGGGGCAACGGCTACACCTTC
TRBV10-3	TRBD2	TRBJ2-7	14	-	CAISTERETREQYF	TGTGCCATCAGTACCGAGCGGGAGACCCGGGAGCAGTACTTC
TRBV30	TRBD2	TRBJ2-1	14	-	CAWSISGSRNEQFF	TGTGCCTGGAGTATTAGCGGGAGTCGGAATGAGCAGTTCTTC
TRBV5-1	TRBD1	TRBJ2-7	15	-	CASSLDPGGPYEQYF	TGCGCCAGCAGCTTGGATCCAGGGGGTCCCTACGAGCAGTACTTC
TRBV9	-	TRBJ1-2	13	-	CASSLSWDYGYTF	TGTGCCAGCAGCCTAAGTTGGGACTATGGCTACACCTTC
TRBV6-5	-	TRBJ1-4	14	-	CASRARDNNEKLFF	TGTGCCAGCAGAGCCCGGGACAACAATGAAAAACTGTTTTTT
TRBV12-3/TRBV12-4	-	TRBJ1-1	13	-	CASSLWGTREAFF	TGTGCCAGCAGTTTATGGGGGACCCGTGAAGCTTTCTTT
TRBV5-4	-	TRBJ2-7	13	-	CASSLISSYEQYF	TGTGCCAGCAGCTTGATTTCTTCCTACGAGCAGTACTTC
TRBV21-1	-	TRBJ1-3	15	-	CASSKLPLSGNTIYF	TGTGCCAGCAGCAAACTCCCGCTCTCTGGAAACACCATATATTTT
TRBV10-3	TRBD1	TRBJ1-4	16	-	CAIRALRQGANEKLFF	TGTGCCATCAGGGCATTGCGACAGGGTGCTAATGAAAAACTGTTTTTT
TRBV2	-	TRBJ1-4	14	-	CASSPGSTNEKLFF	TGTGCCAGCAGTCCAGGGTCAACTAATGAAAAACTGTTTTTT
TRBV19	-	TRBJ1-5	14	-	CASTSGVGNQPQHF	TGTGCCAGTACGTCAGGGGTGGGCAATCAGCCCCAGCATTTT
TRBV28	-	TRBJ1-4	14	-	CASSFRGTNEKLFF	TGTGCCAGCAGTTTCAGGGGAACTAATGAAAAACTGTTTTTT